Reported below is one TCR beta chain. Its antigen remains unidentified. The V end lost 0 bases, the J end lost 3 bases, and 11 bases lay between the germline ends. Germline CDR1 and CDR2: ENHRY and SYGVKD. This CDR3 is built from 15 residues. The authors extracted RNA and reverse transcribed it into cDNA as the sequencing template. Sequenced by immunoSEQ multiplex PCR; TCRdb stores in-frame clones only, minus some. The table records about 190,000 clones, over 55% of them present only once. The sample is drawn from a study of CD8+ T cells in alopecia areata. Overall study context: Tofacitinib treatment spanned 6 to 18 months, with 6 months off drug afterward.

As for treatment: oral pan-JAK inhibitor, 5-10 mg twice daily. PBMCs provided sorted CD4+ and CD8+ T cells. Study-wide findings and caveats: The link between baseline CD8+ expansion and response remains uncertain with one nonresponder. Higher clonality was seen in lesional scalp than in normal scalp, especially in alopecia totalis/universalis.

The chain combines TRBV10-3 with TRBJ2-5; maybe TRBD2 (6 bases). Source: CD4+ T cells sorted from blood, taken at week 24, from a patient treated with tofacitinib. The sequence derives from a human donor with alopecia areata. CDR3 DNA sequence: TGTGCCATCAGTGAGTCGGAGGGGTATGAAGAGACCCAGTACTTC. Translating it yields CAISESEGYEETQYF.